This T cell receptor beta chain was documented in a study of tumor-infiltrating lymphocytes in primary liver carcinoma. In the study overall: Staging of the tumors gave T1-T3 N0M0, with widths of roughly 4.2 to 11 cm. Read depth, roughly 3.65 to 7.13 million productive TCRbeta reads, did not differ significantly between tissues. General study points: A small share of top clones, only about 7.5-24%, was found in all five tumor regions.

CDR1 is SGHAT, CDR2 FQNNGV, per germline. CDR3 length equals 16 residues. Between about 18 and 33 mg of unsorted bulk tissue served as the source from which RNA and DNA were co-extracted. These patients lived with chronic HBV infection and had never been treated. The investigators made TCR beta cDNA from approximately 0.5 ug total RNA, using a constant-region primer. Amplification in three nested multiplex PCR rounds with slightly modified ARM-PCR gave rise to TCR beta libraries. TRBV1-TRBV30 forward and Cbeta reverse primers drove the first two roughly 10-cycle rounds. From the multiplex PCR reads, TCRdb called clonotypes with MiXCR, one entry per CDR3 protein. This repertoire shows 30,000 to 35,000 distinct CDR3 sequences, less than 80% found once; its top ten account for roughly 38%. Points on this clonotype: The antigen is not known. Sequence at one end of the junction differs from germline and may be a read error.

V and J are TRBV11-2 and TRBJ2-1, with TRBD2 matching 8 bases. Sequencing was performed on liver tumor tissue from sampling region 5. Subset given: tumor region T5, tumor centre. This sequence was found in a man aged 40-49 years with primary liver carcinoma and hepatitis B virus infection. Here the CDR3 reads CARSLELVAGINEQFF. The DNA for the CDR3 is TGTGCCAGGAGCTTAGAGCTCGTAGCGGGAATAAATGAGCAGTTCTTC. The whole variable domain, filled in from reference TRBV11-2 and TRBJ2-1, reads EAGVAQSPRYKIIEKRQSVAFWCNPISGHATLYWYQQILGQGPKLLIQFQNNGVVDDSQLPKDRFSAERLKGVDSTLKIQPAKLEDSAVYLCARSLELVAGINEQFFGPGTRLTVL.